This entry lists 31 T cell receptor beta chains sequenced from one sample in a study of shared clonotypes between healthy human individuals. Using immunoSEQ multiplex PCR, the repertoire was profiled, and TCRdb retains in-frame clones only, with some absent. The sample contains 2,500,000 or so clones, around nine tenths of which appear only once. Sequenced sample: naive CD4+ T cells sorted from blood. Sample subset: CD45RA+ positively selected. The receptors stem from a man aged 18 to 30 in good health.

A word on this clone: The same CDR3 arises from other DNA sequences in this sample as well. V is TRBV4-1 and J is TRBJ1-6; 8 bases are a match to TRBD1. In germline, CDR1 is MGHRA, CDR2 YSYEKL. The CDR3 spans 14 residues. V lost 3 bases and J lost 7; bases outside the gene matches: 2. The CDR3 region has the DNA TGCGCCAGCAGCCAGGACAGGGTAAATTCACCCCTCCACTTT. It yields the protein CASSQDRVNSPLHF.

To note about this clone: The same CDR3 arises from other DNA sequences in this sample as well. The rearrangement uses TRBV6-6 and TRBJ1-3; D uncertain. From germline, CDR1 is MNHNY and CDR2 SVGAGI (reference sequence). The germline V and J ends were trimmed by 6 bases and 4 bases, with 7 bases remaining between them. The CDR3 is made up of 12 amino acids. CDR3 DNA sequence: TGTGCCAGCAGCTCGACAGGAAACACCATATATTTT. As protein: CASSSTGNTIYF.

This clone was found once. The CDR3 is CASSTRTGAYGYTF. For the CDR3, the DNA is TGTGCCAGCAGCACTCGGACAGGGGCCTATGGCTACACCTTC. V gene TRBV5-8 combines with J gene TRBJ1-2; 9 positions agree with TRBD1. CDR1 SGHTS and CDR2 YDEGEE come from the germline V gene. The CDR3 is 14 residues long. V gave up 4 bases and J gave up 4 bases; unmatched junction bases: 5.

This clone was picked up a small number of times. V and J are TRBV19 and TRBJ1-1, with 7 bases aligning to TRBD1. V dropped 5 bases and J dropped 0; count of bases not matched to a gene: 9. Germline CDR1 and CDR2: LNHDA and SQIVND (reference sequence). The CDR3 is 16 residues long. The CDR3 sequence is CASSAGQVLVNTEAFF. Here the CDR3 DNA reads TGTGCCAGTAGTGCCGGACAGGTTCTCGTGAACACTGAAGCTTTCTTT.

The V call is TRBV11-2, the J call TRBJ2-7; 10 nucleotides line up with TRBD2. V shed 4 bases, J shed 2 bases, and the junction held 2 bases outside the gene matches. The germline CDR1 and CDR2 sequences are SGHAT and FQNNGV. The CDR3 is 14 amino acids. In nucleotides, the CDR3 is TGTGCCAGCAGCTCGGGACTAGCGACCTACGAGCAGTACTTC. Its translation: CASSSGLATYEQYF.

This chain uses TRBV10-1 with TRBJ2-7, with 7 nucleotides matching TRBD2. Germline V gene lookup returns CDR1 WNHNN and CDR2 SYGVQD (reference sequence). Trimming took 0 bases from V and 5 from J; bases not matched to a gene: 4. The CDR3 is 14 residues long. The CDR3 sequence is CASSESGGRDEQYF. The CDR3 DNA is TGCGCCAGCAGTGAGTCTGGCGGGAGAGACGAGCAGTACTTC.

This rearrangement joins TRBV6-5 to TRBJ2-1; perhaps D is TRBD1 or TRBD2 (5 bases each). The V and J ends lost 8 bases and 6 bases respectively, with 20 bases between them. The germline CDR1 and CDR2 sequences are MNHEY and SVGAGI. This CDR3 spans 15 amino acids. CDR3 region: CASGTGTAYINEQFF. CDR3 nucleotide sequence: TGTGCCAGCGGAACCGGGACCGCTTACATCAATGAGCAGTTCTTC.

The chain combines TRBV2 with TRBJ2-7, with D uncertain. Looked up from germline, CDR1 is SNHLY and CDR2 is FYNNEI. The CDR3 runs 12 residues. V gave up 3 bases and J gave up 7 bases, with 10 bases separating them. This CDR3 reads CASSESSLEQYF. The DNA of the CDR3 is TGTGCCAGCAGTGAGAGTAGTCTGGAGCAGTACTTC.

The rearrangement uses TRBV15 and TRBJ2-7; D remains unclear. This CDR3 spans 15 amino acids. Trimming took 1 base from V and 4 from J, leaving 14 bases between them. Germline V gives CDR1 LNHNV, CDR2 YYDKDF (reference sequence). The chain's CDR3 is CATSRGVDIYYEQYF. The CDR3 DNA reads TGTGCCACCAGCAGAGGGGTTGACATTTATTACGAGCAGTACTTC.

The CDR3 bases are TGCGCCAGCAGCCAAGAGTTGCCGGGAGGTTTTACCACAGATACGCAGTATTTT. As protein: CASSQELPGGFTTDTQYF. The J gene is TRBJ2-3, the V gene TRBV4-3; 7 bases are shared with TRBD2. CDR3 size: 18 residues. The trim removed 0 bases at V and 2 bases at J, leaving 11 bases unmatched. Germline CDR1 LGHNA, CDR2 YSLEER.

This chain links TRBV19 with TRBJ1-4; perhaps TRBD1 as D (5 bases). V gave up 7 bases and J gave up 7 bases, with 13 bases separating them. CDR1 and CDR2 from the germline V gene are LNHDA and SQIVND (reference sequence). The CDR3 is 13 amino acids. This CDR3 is CASKQEPSEKLFF. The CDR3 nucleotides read TGTGCCAGTAAACAGGAGCCGAGTGAAAAACTGTTTTTT. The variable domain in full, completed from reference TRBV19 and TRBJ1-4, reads DGGITQSPKYLFRKEGQNVTLSCEQNLNHDAMYWYRQDPGQGLRLIYYSQIVNDFQKGDIAEGYSVSREKKESFPLTVTSAQKNPTAFYLCASKQEPSEKLFFGSGTQLSVL.

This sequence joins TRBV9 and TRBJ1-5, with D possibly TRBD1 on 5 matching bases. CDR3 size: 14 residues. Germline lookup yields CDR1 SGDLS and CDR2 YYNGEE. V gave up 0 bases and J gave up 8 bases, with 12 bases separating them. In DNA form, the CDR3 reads TGTGCCAGCAGCGTAGATGGGGGTGGTAAGCCCCAGCATTTT. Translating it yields CASSVDGGGKPQHF.

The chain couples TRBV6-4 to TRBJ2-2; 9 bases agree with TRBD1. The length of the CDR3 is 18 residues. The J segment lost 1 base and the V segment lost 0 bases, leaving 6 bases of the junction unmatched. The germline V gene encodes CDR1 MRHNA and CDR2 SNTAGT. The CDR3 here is CASSDSKQGAQNTGELFF. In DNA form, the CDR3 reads TGTGCCAGCAGTGACTCAAAACAGGGGGCGCAGAACACCGGGGAGCTGTTTTTT.

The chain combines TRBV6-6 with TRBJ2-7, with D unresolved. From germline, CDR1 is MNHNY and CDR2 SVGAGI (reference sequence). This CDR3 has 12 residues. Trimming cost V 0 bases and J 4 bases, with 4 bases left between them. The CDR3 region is CASSYSAYEQYF. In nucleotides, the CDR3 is TGTGCCAGCAGTTACTCCGCTTACGAGCAGTACTTC.

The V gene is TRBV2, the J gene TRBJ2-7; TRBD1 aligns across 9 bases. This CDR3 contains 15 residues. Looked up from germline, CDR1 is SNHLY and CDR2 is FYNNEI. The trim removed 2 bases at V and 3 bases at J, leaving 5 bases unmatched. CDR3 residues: CASSERGQGLYEQYF. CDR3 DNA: TGTGCCAGCAGTGAAAGGGGACAGGGACTCTACGAGCAGTACTTC.

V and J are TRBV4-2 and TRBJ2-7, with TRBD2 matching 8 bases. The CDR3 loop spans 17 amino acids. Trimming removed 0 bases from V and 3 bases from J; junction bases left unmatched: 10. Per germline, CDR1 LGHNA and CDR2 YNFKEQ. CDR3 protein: CASSQEQGAGVIYEQYF. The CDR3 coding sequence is TGTGCCAGCAGCCAAGAACAAGGAGCGGGGGTCATCTACGAGCAGTACTTC.

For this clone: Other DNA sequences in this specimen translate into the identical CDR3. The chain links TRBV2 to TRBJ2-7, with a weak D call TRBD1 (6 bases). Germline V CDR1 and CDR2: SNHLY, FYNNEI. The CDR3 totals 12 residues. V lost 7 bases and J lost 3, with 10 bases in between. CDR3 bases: TGTGCCAGCAAAACGGACAGCTACGAGCAGTACTTC. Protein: CASKTDSYEQYF.

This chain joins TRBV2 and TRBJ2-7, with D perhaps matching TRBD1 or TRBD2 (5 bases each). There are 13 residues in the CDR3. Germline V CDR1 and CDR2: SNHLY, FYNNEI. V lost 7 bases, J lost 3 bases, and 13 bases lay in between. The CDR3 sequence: CASIKRGNYEQYF. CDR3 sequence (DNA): TGTGCCAGCATAAAGAGGGGCAACTACGAGCAGTACTTC.

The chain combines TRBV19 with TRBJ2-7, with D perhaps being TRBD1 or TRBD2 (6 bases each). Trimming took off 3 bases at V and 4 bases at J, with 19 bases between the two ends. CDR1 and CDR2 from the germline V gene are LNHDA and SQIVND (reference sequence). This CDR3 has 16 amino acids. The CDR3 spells CASSMRGATGTYEQYF. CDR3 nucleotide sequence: TGTGCCAGTAGTATGAGGGGGGCAACAGGGACGTACGAGCAGTACTTC.

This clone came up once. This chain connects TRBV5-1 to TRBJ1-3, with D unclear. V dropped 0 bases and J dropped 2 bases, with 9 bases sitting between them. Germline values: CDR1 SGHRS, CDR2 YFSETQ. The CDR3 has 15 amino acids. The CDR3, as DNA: TGCGCCAGCAGCTTGGATCCGATTGCTGGAAACACCATATATTTT. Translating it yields CASSLDPIAGNTIYF.

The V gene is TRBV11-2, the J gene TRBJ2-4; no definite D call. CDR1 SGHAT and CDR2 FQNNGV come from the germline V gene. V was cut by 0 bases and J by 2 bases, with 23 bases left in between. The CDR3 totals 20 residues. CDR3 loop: CASSLEGWAGSFVTKNIQYF. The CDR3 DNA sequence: TGTGCCAGCAGCTTAGAGGGTTGGGCAGGAAGTTTCGTAACCAAAAACATTCAGTACTTC. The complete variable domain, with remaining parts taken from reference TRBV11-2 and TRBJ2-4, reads EAGVAQSPRYKIIEKRQSVAFWCNPISGHATLYWYQQILGQGPKLLIQFQNNGVVDDSQLPKDRFSAERLKGVDSTLKIQPAKLEDSAVYLCASSLEGWAGSFVTKNIQYFGAGTRLSVL.

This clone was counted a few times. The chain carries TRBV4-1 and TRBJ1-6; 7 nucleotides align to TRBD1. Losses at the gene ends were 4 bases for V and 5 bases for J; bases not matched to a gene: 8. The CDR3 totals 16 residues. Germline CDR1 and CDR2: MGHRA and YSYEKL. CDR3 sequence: CASSLQGNADNSPLHF. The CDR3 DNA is TGCGCCAGCAGCCTACAGGGGAACGCCGATAATTCACCCCTCCACTTT.

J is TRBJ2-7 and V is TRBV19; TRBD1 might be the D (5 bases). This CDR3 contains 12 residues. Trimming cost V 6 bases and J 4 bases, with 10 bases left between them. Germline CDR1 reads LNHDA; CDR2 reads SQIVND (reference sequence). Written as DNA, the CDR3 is TGTGCCAGTAGCGACAGAGGTTACGAGCAGTACTTC. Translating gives CASSDRGYEQYF.

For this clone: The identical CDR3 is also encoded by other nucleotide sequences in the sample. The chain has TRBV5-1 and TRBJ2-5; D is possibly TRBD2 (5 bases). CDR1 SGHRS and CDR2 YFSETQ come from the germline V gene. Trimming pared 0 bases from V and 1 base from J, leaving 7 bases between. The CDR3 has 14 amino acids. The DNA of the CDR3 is TGCGCCAGCAGCTTGGTACTAGGCCAAGAGACCCAGTACTTC. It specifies CASSLVLGQETQYF.

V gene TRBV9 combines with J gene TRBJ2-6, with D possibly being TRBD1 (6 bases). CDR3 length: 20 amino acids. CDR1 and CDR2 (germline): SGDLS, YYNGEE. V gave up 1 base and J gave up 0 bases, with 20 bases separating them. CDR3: CASSVTHTQGPYSGANVLTF. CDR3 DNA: TGTGCCAGCAGCGTAACACACACACAGGGCCCCTACTCTGGGGCCAACGTCCTGACTTTC.

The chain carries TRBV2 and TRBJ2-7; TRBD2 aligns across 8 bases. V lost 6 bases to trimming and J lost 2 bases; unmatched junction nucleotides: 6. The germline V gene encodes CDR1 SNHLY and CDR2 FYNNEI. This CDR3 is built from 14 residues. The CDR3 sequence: CASRLAGTPYEQYF. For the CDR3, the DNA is TGTGCCAGCAGGCTAGCGGGTACGCCCTACGAGCAGTACTTC. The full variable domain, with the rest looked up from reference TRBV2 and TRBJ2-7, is EPEVTQTPSHQVTQMGQEVILRCVPISNHLYFYWYRQILGQKVEFLVSFYNNEISEKSEIFDDQFSVERPDGSNFTLKIRSTKLEDSAMYFCASRLAGTPYEQYFGPGTRLTVT.

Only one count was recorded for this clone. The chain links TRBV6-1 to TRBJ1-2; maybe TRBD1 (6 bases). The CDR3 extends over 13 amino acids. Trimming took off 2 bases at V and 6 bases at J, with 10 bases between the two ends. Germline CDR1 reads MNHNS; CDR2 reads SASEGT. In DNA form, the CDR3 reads TGTGCCAGCAGTGAAACAGGGTTGGATGGCTACACCTTC. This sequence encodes CASSETGLDGYTF.

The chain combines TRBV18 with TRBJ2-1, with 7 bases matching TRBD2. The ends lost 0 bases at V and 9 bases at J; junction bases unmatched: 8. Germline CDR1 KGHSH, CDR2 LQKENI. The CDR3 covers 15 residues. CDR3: CASSPPGTSEGEQFF. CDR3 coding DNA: TGTGCCAGCTCACCACCGGGAACTAGCGAGGGTGAGCAGTTCTTC.

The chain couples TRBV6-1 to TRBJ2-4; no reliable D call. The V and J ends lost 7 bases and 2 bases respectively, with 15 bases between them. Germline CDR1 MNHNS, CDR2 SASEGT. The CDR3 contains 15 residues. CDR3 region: CASKGSQTTKNIQYF. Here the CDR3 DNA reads TGTGCCAGCAAGGGTAGCCAAACAACCAAAAACATTCAGTACTTC.

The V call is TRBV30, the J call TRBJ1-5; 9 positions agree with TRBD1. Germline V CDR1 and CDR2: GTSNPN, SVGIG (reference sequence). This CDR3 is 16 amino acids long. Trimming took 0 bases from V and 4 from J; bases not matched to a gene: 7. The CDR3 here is CAWSVQGATSNQPQHF. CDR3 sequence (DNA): TGTGCCTGGAGTGTACAGGGGGCCACGAGTAATCAGCCCCAGCATTTT.

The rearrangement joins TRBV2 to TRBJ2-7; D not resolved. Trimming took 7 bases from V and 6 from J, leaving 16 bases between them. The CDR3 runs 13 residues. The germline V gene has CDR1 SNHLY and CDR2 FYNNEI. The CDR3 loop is CASTPKPPLEQYF. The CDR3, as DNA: TGTGCCAGCACCCCTAAACCCCCTCTCGAGCAGTACTTC.